These 19 T cell receptor beta chains share one sample of origin, sequenced in a study of blood T cell repertoires in COVID-19. Some clones are missing from TCRdb's copy, which holds only in-frame ones; the method was immunoSEQ multiplex PCR. Here the sample spans 150,000 to 200,000 clones, around 73% being singletons. Sample: PBMCs or T cells enriched from blood (not recorded which). The origin of the receptors is a woman between 50 and 59 years old who had recovered from COVID-19.

The chain is built from TRBV7-9 and TRBJ2-1; 10 bases agree with TRBD2. The V and J ends lost 4 bases and 8 bases, in that order; junction bases with no gene match: 5. There are 14 residues in the CDR3. Germline V gene lookup returns CDR1 SEHNR and CDR2 FQNEAQ (reference sequence). The CDR3 spells CASSWSGRVDEQFF. CDR3 bases: TGTGCCAGCAGCTGGAGCGGGAGGGTGGATGAGCAGTTCTTC.

CDR3 sequence: CASSPRGDRETQYF. The CDR3 nucleotides are TGTGCCAGCAGCCCCCGCGGGGATCGGGAGACCCAGTACTTC. The chain carries TRBV7-3 and TRBJ2-5; a possible D gene is TRBD2 (6 bases). This CDR3 spans 14 amino acids. Trimming stripped 5 bases from V and 5 bases from J, with 15 bases between. Germline V lookup: CDR1 SGHTA, CDR2 FQGTGA.

The chain is built from TRBV6-5 and TRBJ2-7, with TRBD1 as a possible D gene (5 bases). V lost 4 bases and J lost 0, with 10 bases in between. The CDR3 is 14 amino acids. CDR1 is MNHEY and CDR2 is SVGAGI in the germline V gene. Here the CDR3 reads CASSSPGHSYEQYF. CDR3 DNA: TGTGCCAGCAGTTCTCCAGGACACTCCTACGAGCAGTACTTC.

The V gene is TRBV6-5, the J gene TRBJ1-3, with 7 bases that match TRBD1. Trimming took 6 bases from V and 9 from J; bases not matched to a gene: 8. The CDR3 extends over 13 amino acids. CDR1 is MNHEY, CDR2 SVGAGI, per germline. In DNA, the CDR3 is TGTGCCAGCAGAGAGACAGGGTTCCCCACCATATATTTT. This encodes CASRETGFPTIYF.

For the CDR3, the DNA is TGTGCCAGCTCACCACCGGCGCTAGCTTTCGCAGATACGCAGTATTTT. This encodes CASSPPALAFADTQYF. The V gene is TRBV18, the J gene TRBJ2-3; D perhaps matches TRBD2 (5 bases). Trimming took off 0 bases at V and 4 bases at J, with 14 bases between the two ends. This CDR3 has 16 residues. Looked up from germline, CDR1 is KGHSH and CDR2 is LQKENI. The whole variable domain, filled in from reference TRBV18 and TRBJ2-3, reads NAGVMQNPRHLVRRRGQEARLRCSPMKGHSHVYWYRQLPEEGLKFMVYLQKENIIDESGMPKERFSAEFPKEGPSILRIQQVVRGDSAAYFCASSPPALAFADTQYFGPGTRLTVL.

The count of this clone is one. The chain links TRBV6-1 to TRBJ1-5; D possibly corresponds to TRBD1 (5 bases). V dropped 1 base and J dropped 9 bases, with 19 bases sitting between them. CDR1 MNHNS and CDR2 SASEGT come from the germline V gene. This CDR3 has 16 residues. CDR3 in DNA: TGTGCCAGCAGTGAAGGCTCGGGGGTGGGATATAGGCCCCAGCATTTT. This codes for CASSEGSGVGYRPQHF.

In its sample, this clone was seen once. The chain joins TRBV29-1 to TRBJ2-3, with D perhaps TRBD2 (5 bases). Per the germline V gene, CDR1 is SQVTM and CDR2 is ANQGSEA. Trimming stripped 0 bases from V and 5 bases from J, with 12 bases between. The CDR3 runs 14 residues. CDR3 bases: TGCAGCGTTGAAGATATCGGGGTTATAGATACGCAGTATTTT. Amino acids: CSVEDIGVIDTQYF.

This clone showed up many times. The V call is TRBV18, the J call TRBJ2-3, with 8 bases fitting TRBD1. The CDR3 runs 16 residues. Germline V gives CDR1 KGHSH, CDR2 LQKENI. J was trimmed by 5 bases and V by 1 base; bases with no gene match: 8. The CDR3 spells CASSPRRGTGGDTQYF. DNA of the CDR3: TGTGCCAGCTCACCACGGAGGGGCACAGGGGGAGATACGCAGTATTTT.

The chain combines TRBV3-1 (or the pseudogene TRBV3-2) with TRBJ2-7; perhaps TRBD1 as D (6 bases). This CDR3 region has 15 residues. Germline V gives CDR1 LGHDT, CDR2 YNNKEL (reference sequence). Trimming removed 5 bases from V and 0 bases from J, with 14 bases in between. CDR3 DNA: TGTGCCAGCAGCTACCAGGGGCTTAGCTCCTACGAGCAGTACTTC. As protein: CASSYQGLSSYEQYF.

This clone was picked up a small number of times. V is TRBV28 and J is TRBJ2-7; D is possibly TRBD2 (6 bases). The CDR3 contains 18 residues. Germline V lookup: CDR1 MDHEN, CDR2 SYDVKM. Trimming took 5 bases from V and 5 from J, leaving 28 bases between them. The CDR3 nucleotides read TGTGCCAGCAGTCGCTGGAGGGCCGCAAATAGAAGAAGGAACGAGCAGTACTTC. Residues: CASSRWRAANRRRNEQYF.

The rearrangement links TRBV19 to TRBJ1-5; D gene ambiguous. The CDR3 has 16 residues. The germline gives CDR1 LNHDA, CDR2 SQIVND (reference sequence). Trimming removed 4 bases at V and 7 bases at J, with 20 bases between. CDR3 DNA: TGTGCCAGTAGTACGAGCCTTAGGCACCCGGGGCAGCCCCAGCATTTT. It specifies CASSTSLRHPGQPQHF.

The chain links TRBV7-2 to TRBJ2-7, with D possibly matching TRBD2 (5 bases). Germline V lookup: CDR1 SGHTA, CDR2 FQGNSA. The germline V and J ends were trimmed by 1 base and 0 bases, with 7 bases remaining between them. The CDR3 length is 14 residues. CDR3 residues: CASSLERSSYEQYF. For the CDR3, the DNA is TGTGCCAGCAGCTTAGAGCGGAGCTCCTACGAGCAGTACTTC.

This chain links TRBV4-3 with TRBJ2-1, with 15 positions matching TRBD2. Germline loops: CDR1 LGHNA, CDR2 YSLEER. With 4 bases clipped from V and 7 bases from J, the junction kept 5 bases outside the gene matches. The CDR3 loop spans 16 amino acids. The CDR3 sequence is CASSRGTSGGSNEQFF. The CDR3 DNA follows: TGCGCCAGCAGCCGGGGGACTAGCGGGGGGTCTAATGAGCAGTTCTTC.

V is TRBV3-1 (or the pseudogene TRBV3-2) and J is TRBJ1-6; 7 nucleotides align to TRBD1. CDR1 and CDR2 (germline): LGHDT, YNNKEL (reference sequence). CDR3 size: 15 residues. V lost 3 bases, J lost 7 bases, and 6 bases stayed unmatched. The CDR3, as DNA: TGTGCCAGCAGCCAGACAGGGTTCTTGAATTCACCCCTCCACTTT. It codes for CASSQTGFLNSPLHF.

This clone was seen a handful of times. The rearrangement uses TRBV3-1 (or the pseudogene TRBV3-2) and TRBJ2-1, with 8 nucleotides matching TRBD2. This CDR3 has 15 residues. The V segment lost 4 bases and the J segment 9 bases; nucleotides outside the gene matches: 11. Germline CDR1 reads LGHDT; CDR2 reads YNNKEL (reference sequence). The CDR3 here is CASSPQTSATVEQFF. The CDR3 coding sequence is TGTGCCAGCAGCCCACAGACTAGCGCTACGGTTGAGCAGTTCTTC.

The chain carries TRBV27 and TRBJ2-1; D unclear. V lost 6 bases to trimming and J lost 2 bases, with 8 bases between them. The CDR3 loop spans 13 amino acids. The germline V gene encodes CDR1 MNHEY and CDR2 SMNVEV (reference sequence). The CDR3 protein is CASRRGPYNEQFF. The CDR3 DNA sequence: TGTGCCAGCAGAAGAGGCCCCTACAATGAGCAGTTCTTC.

This sequence joins TRBV12-3 or TRBV12-4 and TRBJ1-1; possibly TRBD1 for D (5 bases). Between the trimmed V and J ends, which lost 4 bases and 4 bases, there was a span of 10 bases. The CDR3 runs 13 residues. As DNA, the CDR3 is TGTGCCAGCAGTTGGGCGGGGCCCACTGAAGCTTTCTTT. It yields the protein CASSWAGPTEAFF.

The chain links TRBV27 to TRBJ1-2, with D perhaps matching TRBD1 (5 bases). CDR1 is MNHEY and CDR2 is SMNVEV in the germline V gene (reference sequence). The CDR3 covers 15 residues. The V and J ends lost 5 bases and 4 bases respectively, with 17 bases between them. This chain's CDR3 is CASSPQGGAGYGYTF. Here the CDR3 DNA reads TGTGCCAGCAGTCCCCAAGGAGGGGCAGGCTATGGCTACACCTTC.

The chain carries TRBV27 and TRBJ1-5; the D is unclear. In germline, CDR1 is MNHEY, CDR2 SMNVEV (reference sequence). CDR3 length: 12 amino acids. V gave up 2 bases and J gave up 6 bases, with 5 bases separating them. The CDR3 loop is CASSLRGQPQHF. In DNA form, the CDR3 reads TGTGCCAGCAGTTTACGAGGTCAGCCCCAGCATTTT.